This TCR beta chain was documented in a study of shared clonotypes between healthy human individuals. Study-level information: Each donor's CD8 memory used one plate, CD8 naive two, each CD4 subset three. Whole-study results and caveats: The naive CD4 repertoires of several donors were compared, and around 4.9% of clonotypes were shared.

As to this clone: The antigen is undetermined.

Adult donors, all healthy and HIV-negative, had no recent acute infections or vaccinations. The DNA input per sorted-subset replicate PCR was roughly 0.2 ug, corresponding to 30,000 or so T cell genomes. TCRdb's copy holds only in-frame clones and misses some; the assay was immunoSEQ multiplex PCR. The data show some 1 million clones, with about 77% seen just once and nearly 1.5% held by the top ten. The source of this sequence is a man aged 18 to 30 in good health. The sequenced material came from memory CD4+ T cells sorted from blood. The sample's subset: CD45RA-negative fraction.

As DNA, the CDR3 is TGCGCCAGCAGTGAGGTGAGGTACCTTTCCTACGAGCAGTACTTC. Amino acid sequence: CASSEVRYLSYEQYF. The chain carries TRBV10-2 and TRBJ2-7; no firm D call. This CDR3 is 15 amino acids long. CDR1 and CDR2 from the germline V gene are WSHSY and SAAADI. V lost 2 bases to trimming and J lost 1 base, with 12 bases between them.